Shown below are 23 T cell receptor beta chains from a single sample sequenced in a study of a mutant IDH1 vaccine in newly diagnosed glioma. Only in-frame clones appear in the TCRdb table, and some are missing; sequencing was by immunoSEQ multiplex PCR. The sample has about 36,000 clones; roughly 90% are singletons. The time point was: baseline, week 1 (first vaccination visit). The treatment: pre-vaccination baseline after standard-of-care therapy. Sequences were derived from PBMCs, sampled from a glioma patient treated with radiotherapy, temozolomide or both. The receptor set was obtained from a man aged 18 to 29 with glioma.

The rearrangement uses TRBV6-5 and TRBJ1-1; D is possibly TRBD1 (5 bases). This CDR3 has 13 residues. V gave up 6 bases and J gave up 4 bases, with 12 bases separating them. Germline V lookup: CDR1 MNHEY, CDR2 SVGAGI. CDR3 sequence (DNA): TGTGCCAGCAGCCCCCGCGGGGGCACTGAAGCTTTCTTT. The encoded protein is CASSPRGGTEAFF.

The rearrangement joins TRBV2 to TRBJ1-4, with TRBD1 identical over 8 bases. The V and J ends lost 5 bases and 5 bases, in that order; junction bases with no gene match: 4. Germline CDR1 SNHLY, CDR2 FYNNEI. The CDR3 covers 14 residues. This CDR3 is CASSRTGPNEKLFF. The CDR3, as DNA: TGTGCCAGCAGTAGGACAGGGCCGAATGAAAAACTGTTTTTT.

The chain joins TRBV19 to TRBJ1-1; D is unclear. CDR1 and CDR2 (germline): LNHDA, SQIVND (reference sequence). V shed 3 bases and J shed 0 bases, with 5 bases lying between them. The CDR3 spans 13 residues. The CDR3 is CASSINLNTEAFF. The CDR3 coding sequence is TGTGCCAGTAGTATCAATTTGAACACTGAAGCTTTCTTT. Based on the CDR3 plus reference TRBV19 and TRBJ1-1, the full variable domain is DGGITQSPKYLFRKEGQNVTLSCEQNLNHDAMYWYRQDPGQGLRLIYYSQIVNDFQKGDIAEGYSVSREKKESFPLTVTSAQKNPTAFYLCASSINLNTEAFFGQGTRLTVV.

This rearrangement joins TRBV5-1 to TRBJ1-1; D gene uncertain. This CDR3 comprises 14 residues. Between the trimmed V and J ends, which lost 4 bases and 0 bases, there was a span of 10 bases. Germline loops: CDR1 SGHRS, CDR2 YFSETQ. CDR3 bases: TGCGCCAGCAGCCGCCGAGGGATGAACACTGAAGCTTTCTTT. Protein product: CASSRRGMNTEAFF.

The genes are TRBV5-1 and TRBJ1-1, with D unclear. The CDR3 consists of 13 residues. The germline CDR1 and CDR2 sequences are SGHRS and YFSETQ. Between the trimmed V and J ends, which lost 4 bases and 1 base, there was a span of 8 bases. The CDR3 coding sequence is TGCGCCAGCAGCCAAAGGTGGAACACTGAAGCTTTCTTT. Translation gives CASSQRWNTEAFF.

This CDR3 reads CASSYPARPNEAFF. As DNA, the CDR3 is TGTGCCAGCAGTTACCCGGCCCGGCCCAATGAAGCTTTCTTT. The rearrangement links TRBV6-6 to TRBJ1-1; D unclear. Germline lookup yields CDR1 MNHNY and CDR2 SVGAGI (reference sequence). V was shortened by 2 bases and J by 7 bases, with 14 bases between the two germline ends. The CDR3 extends over 14 amino acids.

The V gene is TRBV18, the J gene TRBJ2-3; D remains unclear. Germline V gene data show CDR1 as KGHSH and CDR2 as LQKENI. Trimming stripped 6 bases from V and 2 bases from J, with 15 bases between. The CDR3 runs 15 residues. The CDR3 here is CASSTQSGLTDTQYF. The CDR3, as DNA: TGTGCCAGCTCCACTCAGTCTGGGCTCACAGATACGCAGTATTTT.

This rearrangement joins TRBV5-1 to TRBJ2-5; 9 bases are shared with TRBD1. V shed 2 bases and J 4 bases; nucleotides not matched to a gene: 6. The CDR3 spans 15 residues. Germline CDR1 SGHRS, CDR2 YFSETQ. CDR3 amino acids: CASSFPGTGRETQYF. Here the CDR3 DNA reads TGCGCCAGCAGCTTCCCAGGGACAGGGAGAGAGACCCAGTACTTC. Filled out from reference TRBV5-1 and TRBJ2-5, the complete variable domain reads KAGVTQTPRYLIKTRGQQVTLSCSPISGHRSVSWYQQTPGQGLQFLFEYFSETQRNKGNFPGRFSGRQFSNSRSEMNVSTLELGDSALYLCASSFPGTGRETQYFGPGTRLLVL.

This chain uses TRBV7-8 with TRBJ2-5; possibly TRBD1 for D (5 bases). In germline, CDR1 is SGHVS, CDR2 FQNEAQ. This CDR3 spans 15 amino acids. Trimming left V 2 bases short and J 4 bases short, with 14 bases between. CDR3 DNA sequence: TGTGCCAGCAGCTTAAGGACAATCAGAGTAGAGACCCAGTACTTC. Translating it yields CASSLRTIRVETQYF.

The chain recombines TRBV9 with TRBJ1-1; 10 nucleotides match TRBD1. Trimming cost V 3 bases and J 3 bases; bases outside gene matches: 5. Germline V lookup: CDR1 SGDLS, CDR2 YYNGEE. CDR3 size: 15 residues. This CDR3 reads CASSGLGQGDTEAFF. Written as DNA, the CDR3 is TGTGCCAGCAGCGGTCTTGGACAGGGGGACACTGAAGCTTTCTTT.

CDR3: CASSQDGGINTGELFF. The CDR3, as DNA: TGTGCCAGCAGCCAAGATGGGGGGATCAACACCGGGGAGCTGTTTTTT. The rearrangement uses TRBV14 and TRBJ2-2; a possible D gene is TRBD2 (6 bases). The CDR3 is 16 amino acids. With 0 bases removed from V and 2 bases from J, the gap between germline ends came to 10 bases. The germline CDR1 and CDR2 sequences are SGHDN and FVKESK.

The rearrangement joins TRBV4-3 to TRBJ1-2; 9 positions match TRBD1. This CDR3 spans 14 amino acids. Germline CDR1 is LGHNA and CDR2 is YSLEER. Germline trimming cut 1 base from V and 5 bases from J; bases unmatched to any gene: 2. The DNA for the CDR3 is TGCGCCAGCAGCCAAGCCGGGACAGGGTATGGCTACACCTTC. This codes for CASSQAGTGYGYTF.

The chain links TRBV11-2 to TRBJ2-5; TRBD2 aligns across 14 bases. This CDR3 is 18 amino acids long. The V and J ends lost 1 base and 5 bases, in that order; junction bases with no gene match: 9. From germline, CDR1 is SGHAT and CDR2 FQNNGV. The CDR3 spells CASSLGLTSGGEGETQYF. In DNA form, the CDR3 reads TGTGCCAGCAGCTTAGGCCTGACTAGCGGGGGGGAGGGGGAGACCCAGTACTTC.

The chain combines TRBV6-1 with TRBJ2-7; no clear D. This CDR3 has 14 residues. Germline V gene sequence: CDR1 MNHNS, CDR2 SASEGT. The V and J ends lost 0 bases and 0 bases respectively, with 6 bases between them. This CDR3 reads CASSEAEYSYEQYF. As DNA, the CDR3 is TGTGCCAGCAGTGAAGCGGAGTACTCCTACGAGCAGTACTTC.

The chain's CDR3 is CASSPAGIQSGNTIYF. The CDR3 DNA sequence: TGCGCCAGCAGCCCTGCCGGGATCCAATCTGGAAACACCATATATTTT. The chain carries TRBV4-1 and TRBJ1-3; no definite D call. CDR1 and CDR2 (germline): MGHRA, YSYEKL. CDR3 length: 16 amino acids. The ends were cut back, 4 bases at V and 1 base at J, with 14 bases in the middle.

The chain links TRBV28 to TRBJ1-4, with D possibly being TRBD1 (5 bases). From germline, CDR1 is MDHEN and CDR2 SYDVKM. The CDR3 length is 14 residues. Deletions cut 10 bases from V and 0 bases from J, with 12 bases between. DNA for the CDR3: TGTGCCATCCGGGGGGTTTCAACTAATGAAAAACTGTTTTTT. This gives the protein CAIRGVSTNEKLFF.

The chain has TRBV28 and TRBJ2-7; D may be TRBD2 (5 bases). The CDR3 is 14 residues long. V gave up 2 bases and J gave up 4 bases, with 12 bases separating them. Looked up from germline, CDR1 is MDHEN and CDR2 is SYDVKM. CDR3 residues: CASSLGGLAYEQYF. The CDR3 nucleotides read TGTGCCAGCAGTTTAGGTGGGCTAGCTTACGAGCAGTACTTC.

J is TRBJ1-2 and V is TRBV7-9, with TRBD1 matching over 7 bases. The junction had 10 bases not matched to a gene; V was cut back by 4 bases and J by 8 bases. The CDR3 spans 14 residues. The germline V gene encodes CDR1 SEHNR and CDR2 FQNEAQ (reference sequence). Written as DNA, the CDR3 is TGTGCCAGCAGCTCAAAGGCCGACAGGGAAGGCTACACCTTC. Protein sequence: CASSSKADREGYTF.

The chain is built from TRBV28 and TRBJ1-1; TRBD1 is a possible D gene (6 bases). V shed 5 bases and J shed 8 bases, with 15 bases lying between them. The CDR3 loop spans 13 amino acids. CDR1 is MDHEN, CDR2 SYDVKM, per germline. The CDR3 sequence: CASSPGTPEEAFF. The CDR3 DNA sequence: TGTGCCAGCAGTCCTGGGACACCAGAAGAAGCTTTCTTT.

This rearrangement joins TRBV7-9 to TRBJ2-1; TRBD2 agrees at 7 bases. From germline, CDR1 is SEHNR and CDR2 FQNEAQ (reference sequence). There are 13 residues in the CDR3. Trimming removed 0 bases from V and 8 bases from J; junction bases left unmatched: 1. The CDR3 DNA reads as TGTGCCAGCAGCTTAGCGGCGGGGGATGAGCAGTTCTTC. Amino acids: CASSLAAGDEQFF.

The CDR3 is CASSPGGGTNTIYF. For the CDR3, the DNA is TGTGCCAGCAGCCCCGGAGGGGGTACGAACACCATATATTTT. This chain links TRBV4-2 with TRBJ1-3; a possible D gene is TRBD1 (6 bases). The CDR3 contains 14 residues. Trimming cost V 4 bases and J 7 bases, with 14 bases left between them. Per the germline V gene, CDR1 is LGHNA and CDR2 is YNFKEQ.

Written as DNA, the CDR3 is TGTGCCAGCAGTTTAACTGGATCCTACGAGCAGTACTTC. Translation: CASSLTGSYEQYF. This rearrangement joins TRBV27 to TRBJ2-7, with D unclear. Between the trimmed V and J ends, which lost 2 bases and 1 base, there was a span of 6 bases. The length of the CDR3 is 13 residues. Germline values: CDR1 MNHEY, CDR2 SMNVEV (reference sequence).

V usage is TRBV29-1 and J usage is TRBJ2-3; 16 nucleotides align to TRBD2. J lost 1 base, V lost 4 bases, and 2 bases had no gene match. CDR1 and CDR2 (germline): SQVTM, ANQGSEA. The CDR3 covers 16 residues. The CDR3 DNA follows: TGCAGCGTTGTGGGACTAGCGGGAGGGGGCACAGATACGCAGTATTTT. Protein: CSVVGLAGGGTDTQYF.